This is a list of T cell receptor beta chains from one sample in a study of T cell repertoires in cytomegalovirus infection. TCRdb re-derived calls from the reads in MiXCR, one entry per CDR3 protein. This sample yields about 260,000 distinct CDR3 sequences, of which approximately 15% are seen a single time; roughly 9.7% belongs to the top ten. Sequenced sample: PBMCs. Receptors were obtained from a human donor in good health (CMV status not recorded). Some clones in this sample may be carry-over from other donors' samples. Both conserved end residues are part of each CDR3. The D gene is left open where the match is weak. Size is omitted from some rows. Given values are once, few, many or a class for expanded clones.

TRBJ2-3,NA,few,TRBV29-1,CSGDGGSTDTQYF,TGCAGCGGGGACGGTGGGTCCACAGATACGCAGTATTTT
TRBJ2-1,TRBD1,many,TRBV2,CASSEAWGDRPNHIDQFF,TGTGCCAGCAGTGAAGCCTGGGGGGACAGGCCCAACCATATAGATCAGTTCTTC
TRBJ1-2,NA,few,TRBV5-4,CASSLFQKIANYGYTF,TGTGCCAGCAGCTTGTTTCAGAAGATTGCTAACTATGGCTACACCTTC
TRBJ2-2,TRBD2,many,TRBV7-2,CASSLTSGGTNTGELFF,TGTGCCAGCAGCTTAACTAGCGGGGGGACAAACACCGGGGAGCTGTTTTTT
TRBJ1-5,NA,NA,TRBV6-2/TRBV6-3,CASSYHRDVKQPQHF,TGTGCCAGCAGTTACCACAGGGATGTCAAGCAGCCCCAGCATTTT
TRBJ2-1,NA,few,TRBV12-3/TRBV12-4,CASSGTSLHEQFF,TGTGCCAGTTCCGGGACGAGCTTACATGAGCAGTTCTTC
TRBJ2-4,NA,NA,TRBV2,CASRDSPDIQYF,TGTGCCAGCAGGGATAGCCCGGACATTCAGTACTTC
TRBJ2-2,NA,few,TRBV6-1,CASSSDQRTGRQGNTGELFF,TGTGCCAGCAGTTCCGACCAGAGGACGGGGAGGCAGGGTAACACCGGGGAGCTGTTTTTT
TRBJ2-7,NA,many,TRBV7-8,CASVLGVWPGEQYF,TGTGCCAGCGTCCTGGGGGTATGGCCGGGGGAGCAGTACTTC
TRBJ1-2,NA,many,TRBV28,CASTLDGTATGGYTF,TGTGCCAGCACTTTAGACGGGACCGCCACCGGCGGCTACACCTTC
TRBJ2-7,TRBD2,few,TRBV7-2,CASRFPRTSTYF,TGTGCCAGCAGGTTCCCCCGGACTAGCACGTACTTC
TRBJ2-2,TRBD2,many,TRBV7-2,CASSLVLAGGTGELFF,TGTGCCAGCAGCTTAGTACTAGCGGGAGGCACCGGGGAGCTGTTTTTT
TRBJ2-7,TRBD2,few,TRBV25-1,CASRKTSGSDYEQYF,TGTGCCAGCAGGAAGACTAGCGGGAGCGACTACGAGCAGTACTTC
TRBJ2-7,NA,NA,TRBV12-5,CASGLTTGEQYF,TGTGCTAGTGGTTTGACTACAGGCGAGCAGTACTTC
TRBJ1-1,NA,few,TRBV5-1,CASTGNTEAFF,TGCGCCAGCACCGGGAACACTGAAGCTTTCTTT
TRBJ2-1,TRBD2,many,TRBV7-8,CASSLGSGGAHEQFF,TGTGCCAGCAGCTTAGGGAGCGGGGGGGCCCATGAGCAGTTCTTC
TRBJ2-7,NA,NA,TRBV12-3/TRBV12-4,CASSPPGLRSYEQYF,TGTGCCAGCAGTCCGCCGGGACTTCGTTCCTACGAGCAGTACTTC
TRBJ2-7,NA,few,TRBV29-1,CSVLLGSSYEQYF,TGCAGCGTGCTATTAGGTTCTTCCTACGAGCAGTACTTC
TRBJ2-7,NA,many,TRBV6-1,CASRQIQGYEQYF,TGTGCCAGCAGACAAATACAGGGCTACGAGCAGTACTTC
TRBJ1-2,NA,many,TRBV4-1,CASSQDLGTLYGYTF,TGCGCCAGCAGCCAAGATCTTGGGACCCTCTATGGCTACACCTTC
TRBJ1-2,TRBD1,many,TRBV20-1,CSARDPTGVDGYTF,TGCAGTGCTAGAGACCCGACAGGGGTGGATGGCTACACCTTC
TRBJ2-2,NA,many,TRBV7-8,CASSLVLGEDTGELFF,TGTGCCAGCAGCTTAGTTCTAGGGGAGGACACCGGGGAGCTGTTTTTT
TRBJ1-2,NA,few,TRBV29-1,CSVDPRGTYGYTF,TGCAGCGTTGATCCCAGGGGAACCTATGGCTACACCTTC
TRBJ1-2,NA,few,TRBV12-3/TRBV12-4,CASTDRGGEDNYGYTF,TGTGCCAGCACCGACCGGGGGGGGGAAGATAACTATGGCTACACCTTC
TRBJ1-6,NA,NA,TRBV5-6,CASSFQTRLNDNSPLHF,TGTGCCAGCAGCTTTCAGACACGGCTCAATGATAATTCACCCCTCCACTTT
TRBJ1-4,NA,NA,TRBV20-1,CSVKTLGREKLFF,TGCAGTGTTAAGACACTCGGACGGGAAAAACTGTTTTTT
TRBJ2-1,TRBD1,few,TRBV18,CASSPVDGTGATEQFF,TGTGCCAGCTCACCAGTAGACGGGACAGGGGCCACTGAGCAGTTCTTC
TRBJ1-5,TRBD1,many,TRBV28,CASSRSGTGSNQPQHF,TGTGCCAGCAGTAGGTCCGGGACAGGAAGCAATCAGCCCCAGCATTTT
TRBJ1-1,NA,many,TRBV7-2,CASSPLHVTAANSLNTEAFF,TGTGCCAGCAGCCCGCTCCATGTTACAGCCGCTAACAGTTTGAACACTGAAGCTTTCTTT
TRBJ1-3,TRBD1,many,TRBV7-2,CASSLVGQVGNTIYF,TGTGCCAGCAGCTTAGTTGGACAGGTTGGAAACACCATATATTTT
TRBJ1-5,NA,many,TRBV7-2,CASSLVGQSNQPQHF,TGTGCCAGCAGCTTAGTTGGACAGAGCAATCAGCCCCAGCATTTT
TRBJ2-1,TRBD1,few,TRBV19,CASRQQGASYNEQFF,TGTGCCAGTAGACAACAGGGGGCTTCCTACAATGAGCAGTTCTTC
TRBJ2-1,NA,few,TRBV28,CASSPRRDEQFF,TGTGCCAGCAGTCCACGGAGGGATGAGCAGTTCTTC
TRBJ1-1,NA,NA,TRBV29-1,CSVDRGVGTEAFF,TGCAGCGTTGATCGGGGGGTCGGGACTGAAGCTTTCTTT
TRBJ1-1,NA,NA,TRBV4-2,CASSQDRGGTEAFF,TGTGCCAGCAGCCAAGATAGGGGTGGGACTGAAGCTTTCTTT
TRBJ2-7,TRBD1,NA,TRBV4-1,CASSQNPSGQGAHEQYF,TGCGCCAGCAGCCAAAATCCATCGGGACAGGGGGCTCACGAGCAGTACTTC
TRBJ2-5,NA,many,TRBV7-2,CAGGTATATQYF,TGTGCCGGGGGGACAGCGACGGCGACCCAGTACTTC
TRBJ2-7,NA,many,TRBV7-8,CASSLALGPYEQYF,TGTGCCAGCAGCTTAGCGTTGGGCCCCTACGAGCAGTACTTC
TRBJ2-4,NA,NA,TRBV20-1,CSSRDQGNIQYF,TGCAGTTCGAGAGACCAGGGGAACATTCAGTACTTC
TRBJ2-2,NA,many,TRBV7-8,CASSLAEGLFNTGELFF,TGTGCCAGCAGCTTAGCGGAGGGACTTTTTAACACCGGGGAGCTGTTTTTT
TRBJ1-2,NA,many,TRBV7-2,CASSYVEGGGYGYTF,TGTGCCAGCAGCTACGTGGAGGGGGGGGGCTATGGCTACACCTTC
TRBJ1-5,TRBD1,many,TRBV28,CASSTRQGGNQPQHF,TGTGCCAGCAGTACGCGACAGGGTGGCAATCAGCCCCAGCATTTT
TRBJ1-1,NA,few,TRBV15,CATSRDLTSGTEAFF,TGTGCCACCAGCAGAGATCTGACAAGTGGCACTGAAGCTTTCTTT
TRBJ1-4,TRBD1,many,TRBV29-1,CSVGVGGQPNEKLFF,TGCAGCGTTGGGGTAGGGGGACAGCCTAATGAAAAACTGTTTTTT
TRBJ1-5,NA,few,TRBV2,CASSDEGLANQPQHF,TGTGCCAGCAGTGACGAGGGATTGGCCAATCAGCCCCAGCATTTT
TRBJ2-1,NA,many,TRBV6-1,CASRKPGLSSYNEQFF,TGTGCCAGCAGGAAACCGGGACTGAGCTCCTACAATGAGCAGTTCTTC
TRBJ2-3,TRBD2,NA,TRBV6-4,CASSERRGGPDMQYF,TGTGCCAGCAGTGAGCGACGGGGGGGCCCTGATATGCAGTATTTT
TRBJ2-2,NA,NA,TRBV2,CASTKGYDTGELFF,TGTGCCAGCACCAAAGGGTACGATACCGGGGAGCTGTTTTTT
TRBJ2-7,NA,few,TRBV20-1,CSAKDWDYEQYF,TGCAGTGCTAAGGACTGGGACTACGAGCAGTACTTC
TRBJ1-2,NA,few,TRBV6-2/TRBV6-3,CASSYGGSHSGYTF,TGTGCCAGCAGTTACGGGGGATCGCATAGTGGCTACACCTTC
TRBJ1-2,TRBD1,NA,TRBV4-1,CASSQTRTGGYGYTF,TGCGCCAGCAGCCAGACCCGGACAGGGGGATATGGCTACACCTTC
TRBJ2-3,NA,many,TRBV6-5,CASSYLWGSTDTQYF,TGTGCCAGCAGTTATTTGTGGGGAAGCACAGATACGCAGTATTTT
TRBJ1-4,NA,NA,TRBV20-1,CSAIRNEKLFF,TGCAGTGCTATCAGGAATGAAAAACTGTTTTTT
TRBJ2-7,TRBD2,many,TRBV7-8,CASSQLTSGGDEQYF,TGTGCCAGCAGCCAATTGACTAGCGGGGGCGACGAGCAGTACTTC
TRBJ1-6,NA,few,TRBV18,CASSLGTLHNSPLHF,TGTGCCAGCTCGCTGGGGACATTGCATAATTCACCCCTCCACTTT
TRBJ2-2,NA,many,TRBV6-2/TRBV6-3,CASNPDWAGPGELFF,TGTGCCAGCAACCCGGACTGGGCGGGACCCGGGGAGCTGTTTTTT
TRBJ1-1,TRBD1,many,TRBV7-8,CASSNRGDTEAFF,TGTGCCAGCAGCAACAGGGGGGACACTGAAGCTTTCTTT
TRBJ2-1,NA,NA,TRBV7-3,CASSLTNRGNEQFF,TGTGCCAGCAGCTTAACGAATAGGGGCAATGAGCAGTTCTTC
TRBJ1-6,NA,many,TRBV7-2,CASSQVAYNSPLHF,TGTGCCAGCAGCCAAGTGGCCTATAATTCACCCCTCCACTTT
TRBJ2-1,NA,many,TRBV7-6,CASSPQGYNEQFF,TGTGCCAGCAGCCCCCAGGGGTACAATGAGCAGTTCTTC